This is a list of T cell receptor beta chains from one sample in a study of cytomegalovirus exposure and HLA in healthy donors. The repertoire was sequenced with immunoSEQ multiplex PCR; TCRdb's copy has only in-frame clones and lacks some. The table records about 160,000 clones, about 79% of them present only once. Sequencing used PBMCs. Source of these receptors: a woman between 45 and 60 years old in good health and CMV-seropositive. Both conserved end residues are part of each CDR3. D genes are given only for firm matches. Only some rows state a clone size, as once, few, many or a class for expanded clones.

TRBV14	once	TRBJ2-1	NA	15	CASSQRGASYNEQFF	TGTGCCAGCAGCCAGCGGGGAGCCTCCTACAATGAGCAGTTCTTC
TRBV4-2	NA	TRBJ2-1	TRBD2	16	CASSQVASGIYNEQFF	TGTGCCAGCAGCCAAGTCGCTAGCGGAATCTACAATGAGCAGTTCTTC
TRBV27	NA	TRBJ2-7	TRBD2	17	CASSLWATSGGAYEQYF	TGTGCCAGCAGTTTATGGGCCACTAGCGGAGGGGCCTACGAGCAGTACTTC
TRBV7-2	once	TRBJ1-3	TRBD1	14	CASSQQGARNTIYF	TGTGCCAGCAGCCAACAGGGGGCGCGAAACACCATATATTTT
TRBV7-2	few	TRBJ2-1	NA	15	CASSSGTPSYNEQFF	TGTGCCAGCAGCTCCGGGACACCTTCCTACAATGAGCAGTTCTTC
TRBV5-4	NA	TRBJ1-2	TRBD1	15	CASSRQGVTNYGYTF	TGTGCCAGCAGCAGACAGGGGGTAACTAACTATGGCTACACCTTC
TRBV5-4	NA	TRBJ2-2	TRBD1	15	CASSLDRVKNGELFF	TGTGCCAGCAGCTTAGACAGGGTAAAGAACGGGGAGCTGTTTTTT
TRBV13	few	TRBJ2-1	TRBD2	18	CASSSSGTSGVGNNEQFF	TGTGCCAGCAGCTCCTCCGGGACTAGCGGGGTGGGGAACAATGAGCAGTTCTTC
TRBV7-2	NA	TRBJ1-4	NA	18	CASSLFLLAPGFSEKLFF	TGTGCCAGCAGCTTATTCCTCCTTGCGCCGGGTTTCAGCGAAAAACTGTTTTTT
TRBV2	NA	TRBJ1-5	NA	14	CASGFGQSNQPQQF	TGTGCCAGCGGGTTTGGACAGTCCAATCAGCCCCAGCAGTTT
TRBV5-1	NA	TRBJ2-7	NA	14	CASRLDTGTYEQYF	TGCGCCAGCAGACTAGACACAGGGACCTACGAGCAGTACTTC
TRBV6-1	NA	TRBJ2-1	TRBD2	15	CASSSGTSGSGEQFF	TGTGCCAGCAGTTCCGGGACTAGCGGGAGTGGTGAGCAGTTCTTC
TRBV27	NA	TRBJ2-1	TRBD1	13	CASSSGTGFEQFF	TGTGCCAGCAGCTCCGGGACAGGGTTTGAGCAGTTCTTC
TRBV28	NA	TRBJ2-3	TRBD2	15	CASSSAGGRTDTQYF	TGTGCCAGCAGTTCAGCGGGAGGGCGAACAGATACGCAGTATTTT
TRBV5-1	NA	TRBJ2-7	NA	13	CASSIEESYEQYF	TGCGCCAGCAGCATCGAGGAATCCTACGAGCAGTACTTC
TRBV30	once	TRBJ1-2	NA	13	CAWSRGGRYGYTF	TGTGCCTGGAGCCGGGGGGGGCGGTATGGCTACACCTTC
TRBV15	NA	TRBJ2-7	NA	15	CATSRERSGLGEQYF	TGTGCCACCAGCAGAGAGAGGTCAGGGCTTGGCGAGCAGTACTTC
TRBV28	NA	TRBJ2-1	NA	15	CASSLGQGRNDEQFF	TGTGCCAGCAGTTTAGGGCAGGGTAGGAACGATGAGCAGTTCTTC
TRBV9	NA	TRBJ1-5	TRBD1	16	CASSPGTGALNQPQHF	TGTGCCAGCAGCCCCGGGACAGGGGCCCTCAATCAGCCCCAGCATTTT
TRBV2	once	TRBJ1-2	NA	14	CASSKSGTIDGYTF	TGTGCCAGCAGTAAGTCTGGGACTATTGATGGCTACACCTTC
TRBV29-1	few	TRBJ2-7	NA	13	CSGLGRSSYEQYF	TGCAGCGGCTTGGGGAGGAGCTCCTACGAGCAGTACTTC
TRBV5-1	NA	TRBJ1-1	NA	13	CASSLTVNTEAFF	TGCGCCAGCAGCTTAACAGTGAACACTGAAGCTTTCTTT
TRBV30	NA	TRBJ2-1	TRBD1	15	CAWSVGQGSYNEQFF	TGTGCCTGGAGTGTCGGACAGGGTTCATACAATGAGCAGTTCTTC
TRBV6-6	NA	TRBJ1-1	TRBD1	15	CASSSIQGAHTEAFF	TGTGCCAGCAGTTCCATACAGGGGGCGCATACTGAAGCTTTCTTT
TRBV27	NA	TRBJ1-5	NA	14	CATKRGDGNQPQHF	TGTGCCACTAAGAGAGGAGACGGCAATCAGCCCCAGCATTTT
TRBV5-6	NA	TRBJ1-1	NA	13	CASSLVLTPEAFF	TGTGCCAGCAGCCTAGTACTGACCCCTGAAGCTTTCTTT
TRBV6-6	NA	TRBJ1-1	TRBD1	14	CASSLGQGNTEAFF	TGTGCCAGCAGTCTGGGACAGGGGAACACTGAAGCTTTCTTT
TRBV10-3	NA	TRBJ2-1	TRBD2	14	CATRNDLLAGEQFF	TGTGCCACCAGAAACGACCTACTAGCGGGAGAGCAGTTCTTC
TRBV28	once	TRBJ1-2	NA	12	CASSLRGRGYTF	TGTGCCAGCAGTCTCAGGGGTCGTGGCTACACCTTC
TRBV10-3	NA	TRBJ2-7	NA	16	CAISARSGFSSYEQYF	TGTGCCATCAGCGCCCGGTCGGGTTTTAGCTCCTACGAGCAGTACTTC
TRBV5-1	NA	TRBJ1-1	TRBD1	17	CASSSGQGGSRFAEAFF	TGCGCCAGCAGCTCGGGACAGGGGGGGAGTCGGTTCGCTGAAGCTTTCTTT
TRBV9	NA	TRBJ1-2	TRBD1	15	CASSIDRAHRYGYTF	TGTGCCAGCAGCATAGACAGGGCCCACCGGTATGGCTACACCTTC
TRBV6-4	NA	TRBJ1-1	NA	15	CASREQGTGYTEAFF	TGTGCCAGCAGAGAACAGGGAACGGGGTACACTGAAGCTTTCTTT
TRBV2	NA	TRBJ2-4	TRBD1	14	CASRVGQGRNIQYF	TGTGCCAGCAGGGTAGGACAGGGAAGGAACATTCAGTACTTC
TRBV5-1	few	TRBJ2-1	TRBD1	15	CASRAGTGSHNEQFF	TGCGCCAGCAGGGCCGGGACAGGGTCCCACAATGAGCAGTTCTTC
TRBV25-1	NA	TRBJ1-5	TRBD1	16	CASSVGGTGLGQPQHF	TGTGCCAGCAGTGTCGGAGGGACAGGCTTGGGTCAGCCCCAGCATTTT
TRBV29-1	NA	TRBJ2-6	NA	12	CSVDTGANVLTF	TGCAGCGTTGACACTGGGGCCAACGTCCTGACTTTC
TRBV7-6	NA	TRBJ1-1	NA	14	CASSLERQGTEAFF	TGTGCCAGCAGCTTAGAGCGGCAGGGGACTGAAGCTTTCTTT
TRBV28	NA	TRBJ1-2	TRBD1	14	CASSLTGNTYGYTF	TGTGCCAGCAGTTTGACAGGGAACACCTATGGCTACACCTTC
TRBV6-4	NA	TRBJ1-2	TRBD1	13	CASRGQGDYGYTF	TGTGCCAGCAGAGGACAGGGGGACTATGGCTACACCTTC
TRBV7-8	NA	TRBJ1-5	NA	16	CASSVHRAYSNQPQHF	TGTGCCAGCAGCGTACACAGGGCATATAGCAATCAGCCCCAGCATTTT
TRBV5-4	NA	TRBJ2-5	TRBD2	17	CASSLGLADSYQETQYF	TGTGCCAGCAGCTTGGGACTAGCGGACTCGTACCAAGAGACCCAGTACTTC